These 29 T cell receptor beta chains share one sample of origin, sequenced in a study of OX40 agonist ivuxolimab in advanced cancers. Sequenced by immunoSEQ multiplex PCR; TCRdb stores in-frame clones only, minus some. The sample shows about 51,000 clones, roughly 80% of them seen only once. Sample: CD4+ or CD8+ T cells sorted from blood, taken in a trial of the OX40 agonist ivuxolimab. Receptors originate from an adult with an advanced solid tumor such as melanoma, head and neck, liver or kidney cancer.

The V call is TRBV30, the J call TRBJ1-2; the D gene is possibly TRBD1 (5 bases). The length of the CDR3 is 13 residues. Trimming removed 1 base from V and 4 bases from J, with 10 bases in between. Germline lookup yields CDR1 GTSNPN and CDR2 SVGIG (reference sequence). CDR3 sequence: CAWSAGYGYGYTF. The CDR3 coding sequence is TGTGCCTGGAGTGCAGGGTACGGCTATGGCTACACCTTC.

This clone was seen more than once but under ten times. The chain is built from TRBV12-5 and TRBJ1-2; TRBD1 matches 9 bases. V dropped 0 bases and J dropped 4; count of bases not matched to a gene: 6. Germline V CDR1 and CDR2: LGHNT, FRNRAP. This CDR3 has 16 amino acids. CDR3 bases: TGTGCTAGTGGTTTGGTACTACAGGGGGCGAGCTATGGCTACACCTTC. Protein: CASGLVLQGASYGYTF.

The rearrangement links TRBV5-1 to TRBJ2-5; 11 bases are shared with TRBD2. The CDR3 totals 16 residues. V gave up 2 bases and J gave up 2 bases; unmatched junction bases: 5. The germline V gene encodes CDR1 SGHRS and CDR2 YFSETQ. DNA for the CDR3: TGCGCCAGCAGCTTACAAAGGACTAGCGGGCAAGAGACCCAGTACTTC. Amino acids: CASSLQRTSGQETQYF. Full variable domain (rest looked up from reference TRBV5-1 and TRBJ2-5): KAGVTQTPRYLIKTRGQQVTLSCSPISGHRSVSWYQQTPGQGLQFLFEYFSETQRNKGNFPGRFSGRQFSNSRSEMNVSTLELGDSALYLCASSLQRTSGQETQYFGPGTRLLVL.

This chain uses TRBV27 with TRBJ2-1, with D possibly matching TRBD1 (5 bases). The CDR3 runs to 14 residues. V was cut by 6 bases and J by 8 bases, with 17 bases left in between. The germline gives CDR1 MNHEY, CDR2 SMNVEV (reference sequence). CDR3 protein: CASSPSRTRDEQFF. The CDR3 DNA reads as TGTGCCAGCAGCCCATCCAGGACAAGGGATGAGCAGTTCTTC.

The chain employs TRBV5-4 and TRBJ2-7; D gene unclear. The germline V and J ends were trimmed by 2 bases and 3 bases, with 9 bases remaining between them. The CDR3 is made up of 13 amino acids. Germline V gene data show CDR1 as SGHNT and CDR2 as YYREEE (reference sequence). Here the CDR3 reads CASSLHGFYEQYF. The CDR3 DNA reads as TGTGCCAGCAGCTTACACGGTTTCTACGAGCAGTACTTC.

The table lists this clone with a few counts. The rearrangement links TRBV5-5 to TRBJ2-7; possibly TRBD1 or TRBD2 for D (6 bases each). The germline V gene encodes CDR1 SGHKS and CDR2 YYEKEE (reference sequence). This CDR3 is 15 amino acids long. V was trimmed by 0 bases and J by 0 bases, leaving 10 bases between them. As DNA, the CDR3 is TGTGCCAGCAGCTTGGTGAAGGGGGGCTCCTACGAGCAGTACTTC. The encoded protein is CASSLVKGGSYEQYF.

CDR3 in amino acids: CASGRTSGPTYNEQFF. The CDR3 nucleotides are TGCGCCAGCGGAAGGACTAGCGGACCTACCTACAATGAGCAGTTCTTC. The rearrangement uses TRBV5-1 and TRBJ2-1, with 10 bases fitting TRBD2. Trimming removed 7 bases from V and 2 bases from J; junction bases left unmatched: 9. This CDR3 is built from 16 residues. Germline values: CDR1 SGHRS, CDR2 YFSETQ.

The chain joins TRBV5-1 to TRBJ2-7; 7 bases map to TRBD2. Germline trimming cut 4 bases from V and 6 bases from J; bases unmatched to any gene: 13. The CDR3 is 15 amino acids. Germline V gives CDR1 SGHRS, CDR2 YFSETQ. The CDR3 is CASSPTAGAYIEQYF. As DNA, the CDR3 is TGCGCCAGCAGCCCCACTGCGGGAGCCTATATCGAGCAGTACTTC.

The gene calls are TRBV19 and TRBJ2-7; D perhaps matches TRBD2 (5 bases). Trimming took off 4 bases at V and 4 bases at J, with 17 bases between the two ends. Germline CDR1 and CDR2: LNHDA and SQIVND (reference sequence). This CDR3 is 15 amino acids long. Written as DNA, the CDR3 is TGTGCCAGTAGTACCCGGGCCACGGGATCTTACGAGCAGTACTTC. This sequence encodes CASSTRATGSYEQYF.

V gene TRBV5-1 combines with J gene TRBJ1-1; 8 positions agree with TRBD1. Germline-derived CDR1 and CDR2 are SGHRS and YFSETQ. V lost 4 bases, J lost 7 bases, and 9 bases stayed unmatched. The CDR3 has 14 residues. CDR3 amino acids: CASSTTGGVNEAFF. The CDR3 bases are TGCGCCAGCAGCACCACAGGGGGGGTGAATGAAGCTTTCTTT.

The chain links TRBV6-1 to TRBJ1-1, with 8 bases lining up with TRBD1. CDR1 and CDR2 (germline): MNHNS, SASEGT. The CDR3 consists of 14 residues. J was trimmed by 5 bases and V by 3 bases; bases with no gene match: 5. The CDR3 here is CASSDRGRGTEAFF. For the CDR3, the DNA is TGTGCCAGCAGTGACAGGGGGCGCGGAACTGAAGCTTTCTTT.

This chain's CDR3 is CASSLFGTVTNTEAFF. The CDR3 bases are TGTGCCAGCAGTTTATTCGGGACAGTCACGAACACTGAAGCTTTCTTT. The chain has TRBV27 and TRBJ1-1; TRBD1 aligns across 7 bases. Germline V gene sequence: CDR1 MNHEY, CDR2 SMNVEV (reference sequence). J was trimmed by 1 base and V by 1 base; bases with no gene match: 6. The CDR3 contains 16 residues.

CDR3 bases: TGTGCCAGCAGCCCCCGGGGAGGAAACACCGGGGAGCTGTTTTTT. This translates into CASSPRGGNTGELFF. The gene calls are TRBV9 and TRBJ2-2, with D perhaps TRBD2 (6 bases). Germline CDR1 SGDLS, CDR2 YYNGEE. CDR3 length equals 15 residues. The ends were cut back, 4 bases at V and 2 bases at J, with 12 bases in the middle. The whole variable domain, remainder taken from reference TRBV9 and TRBJ2-2, is DSGVTQTPKHLITATGQRVTLRCSPRSGDLSVYWYQQSLDQGLQFLIQYYNGEERAKGNILERFSAQQFPDLHSELNLSSLELGDSALYFCASSPRGGNTGELFFGEGSRLTVL.

V and J are TRBV28 and TRBJ1-5; 8 bases align to TRBD1. The CDR3 sequence is 16 residues long. CDR1 MDHEN and CDR2 SYDVKM come from the germline V gene. J lost 5 bases, V lost 0 bases, and 6 bases had no gene match. CDR3: CASSLWVRGLDQPQHF. The CDR3 DNA reads as TGTGCCAGCAGTTTATGGGTCAGGGGGCTCGATCAGCCCCAGCATTTT.

This clone was recorded a few times. The chain uses TRBV7-6 and TRBJ1-3; D not resolved. The V gene's germline CDR1 is SGHVS and CDR2 FNYEAQ. CDR3 length: 13 amino acids. With 1 base removed from V and 4 bases from J, the gap between germline ends came to 5 bases. The DNA of the CDR3 is TGTGCCAGCAGCTTAGGGTTCGGAAACACCATATATTTT. This translates into CASSLGFGNTIYF.

CDR3 protein: CASSQVFEGNTIYF. CDR3 bases: TGTGCCAGCAGCCAAGTATTTGAGGGAAACACCATATATTTT. The genes are TRBV4-2 and TRBJ1-3; D is uncertain. Trimming took 1 base from V and 4 from J, leaving 8 bases between them. CDR1 and CDR2 (germline): LGHNA, YNFKEQ. The CDR3 contains 14 residues.

The chain links TRBV11-3 to TRBJ2-2; 7 nucleotides line up with TRBD1. The V and J ends lost 2 bases and 3 bases, in that order; junction bases with no gene match: 3. CDR1 is SGHNT, CDR2 YENEEA, per germline. The CDR3 consists of 15 residues. CDR3 DNA sequence: TGTGCCAGCAGCTTAACAGGGGAAGACACCGGGGAGCTGTTTTTT. Translated, it gives CASSLTGEDTGELFF.

This chain uses TRBV6-5 with TRBJ1-5; D uncertain. Germline assignment: CDR1 MNHEY and CDR2 SVGAGI. The CDR3 runs to 14 residues. V was pared by 6 bases and J by 4 bases, with 13 bases between. The CDR3 spells CASSPWAENQPQHF. The CDR3 DNA is TGTGCCAGCAGCCCCTGGGCTGAAAATCAGCCCCAGCATTTT.

The rearrangement uses TRBV14 and TRBJ1-1; D perhaps matches TRBD1 (5 bases). Germline CDR1 is SGHDN and CDR2 is FVKESK. Trimming removed 0 bases from V and 6 bases from J, with 14 bases in between. The CDR3 contains 15 residues. CDR3 nucleotides: TGTGCCAGCAGCCAAGATGGGGCCGGGAAGGCTGAAGCTTTCTTT. It codes for CASSQDGAGKAEAFF. Variable domain in full (rest from reference TRBV14 and TRBJ1-1): EAGVTQFPSHSVIEKGQTVTLRCDPISGHDNLYWYRRVMGKEIKFLLHFVKESKQDESGMPNNRFLAERTGGTYSTLKVQPAELEDSGVYFCASSQDGAGKAEAFFGQGTRLTVV.

This clone has a handful of counts. The rearrangement joins TRBV5-4 to TRBJ2-7; D may correspond to TRBD1 or TRBD2 (7 bases each). The germline V gene encodes CDR1 SGHNT and CDR2 YYREEE (reference sequence). CDR3 length: 14 residues. Trimming shortened V by 4 bases and J by 1 base, and 12 bases separated the two germline ends. CDR3 DNA sequence: TGTGCCAGCAGCCGACAGGGAGGGTCCTACGAGCAGTACTTC. Translated, it gives CASSRQGGSYEQYF.

The chain employs TRBV4-1 and TRBJ2-7; the D is unclear. The CDR3 is 15 residues long. V was cut by 0 bases and J by 2 bases, with 11 bases left in between. Germline CDR1 reads MGHRA; CDR2 reads YSYEKL. The CDR3 spells CASSQDNSRAYEQYF. DNA of the CDR3: TGCGCCAGCAGCCAAGATAACAGCCGCGCCTACGAGCAGTACTTC.

The chain links TRBV6-4 to TRBJ1-2, with 12 nucleotides matching TRBD1. Germline V gene data show CDR1 as MRHNA and CDR2 as SNTAGT. The CDR3 consists of 15 residues. V shed 4 bases, J shed 7 bases, and the junction held 7 bases outside the gene matches. The CDR3 sequence: CASSATGQGAAGYTF. The CDR3 DNA is TGTGCCAGCAGTGCCACGGGACAGGGGGCGGCTGGCTACACCTTC.

The chain combines TRBV2 with TRBJ2-2; no reliable D call. Germline assignment: CDR1 SNHLY and CDR2 FYNNEI. V was shortened by 2 bases and J by 5 bases, with 6 bases between the two germline ends. This CDR3 has 13 residues. The CDR3 DNA follows: TGTGCCAGCAGTGAAACCCGGACCGGGGAGCTGTTTTTT. Its protein product is CASSETRTGELFF.

In this sample, this clone turned up a few times. The V gene is TRBV10-3, the J gene TRBJ2-7; perhaps TRBD2 as D (5 bases). CDR1 is ENHRY and CDR2 is SYGVKD in the germline V gene. Trimming cost V 8 bases and J 3 bases, with 11 bases left between them. The CDR3 is made up of 12 amino acids. The CDR3 nucleotides read TGTGCCATCGGGGAGCGGAACTACGAGCAGTACTTC. Amino acid sequence: CAIGERNYEQYF.

This clone was recorded once. The CDR3 is CASSFDGYNNEQFF. The CDR3 DNA is TGTGCCAGCAGCTTTGACGGGTACAACAATGAGCAGTTCTTC. V and J are TRBV11-3 and TRBJ2-1, with D uncertain. The CDR3 has 14 amino acids. Trimming removed 3 bases from V and 5 bases from J, with 11 bases in between. Germline CDR1 and CDR2: SGHNT and YENEEA.

The CDR3 nucleotides read TGCGCCAGCAGCATTACAGGGGGCCGGGACGGGGAGCTGTTTTTT. Translating it yields CASSITGGRDGELFF. The chain combines TRBV5-1 with TRBJ2-2, with TRBD1 matching 9 bases. CDR3 length: 15 amino acids. Germline V gene data show CDR1 as SGHRS and CDR2 as YFSETQ. Unmatched junction bases numbered 8, after V lost 4 bases and J lost 7 bases.

This clone has just one count. V gene TRBV5-1 combines with J gene TRBJ2-3, with 11 bases matching TRBD1. Trimming at V came to 4 bases and at J to 7 bases, leaving 5 bases not matched to a gene. CDR1 SGHRS and CDR2 YFSETQ come from the germline V gene. The CDR3 runs to 14 residues. The CDR3 DNA reads as TGCGCCAGCAGCCCCGGACAGGGGGCGAATACGCAGTATTTT. It translates to CASSPGQGANTQYF. Variable domain in full (rest from reference TRBV5-1 and TRBJ2-3): KAGVTQTPRYLIKTRGQQVTLSCSPISGHRSVSWYQQTPGQGLQFLFEYFSETQRNKGNFPGRFSGRQFSNSRSEMNVSTLELGDSALYLCASSPGQGANTQYFGPGTRLTVL.

This chain uses TRBV5-1 with TRBJ2-7, with D hard to call. There are 14 residues in the CDR3. CDR1 SGHRS and CDR2 YFSETQ come from the germline V gene. The ends were cut back, 4 bases at V and 1 base at J, with 12 bases in the middle. CDR3 bases: TGCGCCAGCAGCCGGACGGACGGTTCCTACGAGCAGTACTTC. Translating gives CASSRTDGSYEQYF.

The V call is TRBV11-2, the J call TRBJ2-3, with TRBD1 as a possible D gene (6 bases). Looked up from germline, CDR1 is SGHAT and CDR2 is FQNNGV. The CDR3 contains 18 residues. Trimming shortened V by 1 base and J by 2 bases, and 19 bases separated the two germline ends. CDR3 amino acids: CASSLGSLVDRFTDTQYF. The CDR3 nucleotides are TGTGCCAGCAGCTTAGGGTCGTTAGTCGACAGGTTCACAGATACGCAGTATTTT. Based on the CDR3 plus reference TRBV11-2 and TRBJ2-3, the full variable domain is EAGVAQSPRYKIIEKRQSVAFWCNPISGHATLYWYQQILGQGPKLLIQFQNNGVVDDSQLPKDRFSAERLKGVDSTLKIQPAKLEDSAVYLCASSLGSLVDRFTDTQYFGPGTRLTVL.